This TCR beta chain was captured by sequencing in a study of response to subunit inactivated influenza vaccine. Germline CDR1 and CDR2: SGHRS and YFSETQ. This CDR3 has 15 amino acids. The germline V and J ends were trimmed by 0 bases and 2 bases, with 11 bases remaining between them. This clonotype was counted many times. Its antigen is as yet unknown. Study results and caveats: Seasonal influenza vaccination, on each occasion, was suggested by the authors to recruit few new T cells.

MiXCR, run by TCRdb on the RT-PCR reads, gives a single entry per CDR3 protein. Here the sample spans 600,000 to 850,000 distinct CDR3 sequences, about 15% being singletons. The chain joins TRBV5-1 to TRBJ1-1; the D is unclear. The sample consisted of PBMCs from blood, taken approximately 15 days before vaccination. The receptor's source is a man in his fifties or sixties who received an inactivated influenza vaccine. The CDR3 spells CASSLGATVNTEAFF. The DNA of the CDR3 is TGCGCCAGCAGCTTGGGGGCAACAGTTAACACTGAAGCTTTCTTT.